This TCR beta chain was sequenced during a study of T cell repertoires in cytomegalovirus infection. TCRdb re-analysed the reads in MiXCR, keeping a single row per CDR3 protein. This table has some 940,000 distinct CDR3 sequences, approximately 31% appearing once. On this clonotype: Its antigen is undetermined.

This receptor was taken from a human donor in good health (CMV status not recorded). Some clones in this sample may be carry-over from other donors' samples. The sample here was cultured CD8+ T cells from PBMCs, taken from culture after CMV antigen stimulation.

In DNA, the CDR3 is TGTGCCAGCAGCCAATATAAGAACACTGAAGCTTTCTTT. Protein: CASSQYKNTEAFF. V and J are TRBV14 and TRBJ1-1; no definite D call. Trimming shortened V by 2 bases and J by 1 base, and 5 bases separated the two germline ends. The germline V gene has CDR1 SGHDN and CDR2 FVKESK. The CDR3 spans 13 residues.